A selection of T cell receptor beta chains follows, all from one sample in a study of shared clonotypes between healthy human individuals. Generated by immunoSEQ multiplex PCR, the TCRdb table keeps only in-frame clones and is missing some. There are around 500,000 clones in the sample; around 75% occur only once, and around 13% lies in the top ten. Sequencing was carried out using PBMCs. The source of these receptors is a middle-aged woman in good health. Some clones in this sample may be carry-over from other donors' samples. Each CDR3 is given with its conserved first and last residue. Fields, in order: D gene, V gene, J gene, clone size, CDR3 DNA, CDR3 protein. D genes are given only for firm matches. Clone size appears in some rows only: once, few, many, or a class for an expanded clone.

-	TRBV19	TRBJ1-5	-	TGTGCCAGTAGTATAAATCCCACAGTCGAAAGCAATCAGCCCCAGCATTTT	CASSINPTVESNQPQHF
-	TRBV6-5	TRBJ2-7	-	TGTGCCAGCAGCGACTGGACCTACGAGCAGTACTTC	CASSDWTYEQYF
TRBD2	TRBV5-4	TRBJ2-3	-	TGTGCCAGCAGCCTAGGGACTAGCGGGAGACTTCCCGGCACAGATACGCAGTATTTT	CASSLGTSGRLPGTDTQYF
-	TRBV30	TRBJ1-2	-	TGTGCCTGGACCACACCAGGGGAGTATGGCTACACCTTC	CAWTTPGEYGYTF
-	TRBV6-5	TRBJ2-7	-	TGTGCCAGCAGTTACTCGCCCGGGGTAACAACCTACGAGCAGTACTTC	CASSYSPGVTTYEQYF
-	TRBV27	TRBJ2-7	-	TGTGCCAGCTCGGACGGGCGGGGCAAAGGGTACCACGAGCAGTACTTC	CASSDGRGKGYHEQYF
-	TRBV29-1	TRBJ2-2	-	TGCAGCGTTGATAAACCGAACACCGGGGAGCTGTTTTTT	CSVDKPNTGELFF
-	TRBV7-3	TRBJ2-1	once	TGTGCCAGCAGCTTAATAGCAGGGCCCTACAATGAGCAGTTCTTC	CASSLIAGPYNEQFF
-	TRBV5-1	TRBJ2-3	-	TGCGCCAGCAGCCCCGGGGTGGGAGATACGCAGTATTTT	CASSPGVGDTQYF
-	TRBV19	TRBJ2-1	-	TGTGCCAGTAGTATCCGGGACTTCCATGAGCAGTTCTTC	CASSIRDFHEQFF
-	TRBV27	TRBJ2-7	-	TGTGCCAGCAGTCCAGGGACGGGCTACGAGCAGTACTTC	CASSPGTGYEQYF
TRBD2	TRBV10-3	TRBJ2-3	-	TGTGCCATCAGTGGGACAAGGACTAGCGTTAGCACAGATACGCAGTATTTT	CAISGTRTSVSTDTQYF
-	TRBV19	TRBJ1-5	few	TGTGCCAGTAGACTCGACGGGCTAACTGGGGATCAGCCCCAGCATTTT	CASRLDGLTGDQPQHF
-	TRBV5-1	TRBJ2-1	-	TGCGCCAGCAGCGGCAAGGGACGGAACCTCTACAATGAGCAGTTCTTC	CASSGKGRNLYNEQFF
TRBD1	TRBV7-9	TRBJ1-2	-	TGTGCCAGCAGCCCGACAAGGGACAGGGGTTCCTATGGCTACACCTTC	CASSPTRDRGSYGYTF
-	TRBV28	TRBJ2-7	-	TGTGCCAGTTCAGTGAGGTCCTACGAGCAGTACTTC	CASSVRSYEQYF
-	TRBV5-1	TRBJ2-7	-	TGCGCCAGCAGCTTGGCCGAAGCGGGCCTACCCTACGAGCAGTACTTC	CASSLAEAGLPYEQYF
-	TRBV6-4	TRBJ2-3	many	TGTGCCAGCAGTGACTCACCTAGCTCTGGAGATACGCAGTATTTT	CASSDSPSSGDTQYF
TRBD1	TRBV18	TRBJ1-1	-	TGTGCCAGCTCATACAGGGGAAACACTGAAGCTTTCTTT	CASSYRGNTEAFF
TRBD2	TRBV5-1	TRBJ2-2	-	TGCGCCAGCAGCAGGCGGACTAGCTCTAACACCGGGGAGCTGTTTTTT	CASSRRTSSNTGELFF
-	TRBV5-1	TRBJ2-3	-	TGCGCCAGCAGCTTGACAGCGGGTTCTAGCACAGATACGCAGTATTTT	CASSLTAGSSTDTQYF
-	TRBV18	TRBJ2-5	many	TGTGCCAGCTCACCACCGGCCCCAGAGGGAGAGACCCAGTACTTC	CASSPPAPEGETQYF
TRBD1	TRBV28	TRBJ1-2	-	TGTGCCAGCAGGACTCCGGGACAGATTTCTGCTTATGGTTACACCTTC	CASRTPGQISAYGYTF
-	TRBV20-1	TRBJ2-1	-	TGCAGTAAAGAGGCGGTTACTGAGCAGTTCTTC	CSKEAVTEQFF
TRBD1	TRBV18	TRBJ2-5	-	TGTGCCAGCTCACGACAGGGACAAGAGACCCAGTACTTC	CASSRQGQETQYF
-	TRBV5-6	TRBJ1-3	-	TGTGCCAGCAGCGCCAGTGGACGCCGCTCTGGAAACACCATATATTTT	CASSASGRRSGNTIYF